The clone carrying this T cell receptor beta chain showed up just a few times. Its antigen is as yet unknown. The record originates from a study of response to subunit inactivated influenza vaccine. Overall study findings and caveats: Authors suggested few new T cells are recruited by each seasonal influenza vaccination.

CDR3 size: 17 residues. V shed 3 bases and J shed 6 bases, with 21 bases lying between them. The germline V gene has CDR1 MNHNS and CDR2 SASEGT. TCRdb re-called the RT-PCR reads with MiXCR, one entry per CDR3 protein. The table shows roughly 670,000 distinct CDR3 sequences, with less than 15% occurring only once. The chain has TRBV6-1 and TRBJ2-1, with D unclear. The clonotype was recovered from a middle-aged man who received an inactivated influenza vaccine. Specimen: PBMCs from blood, collected around two weeks before vaccination. CDR3 sequence reads: CASSDRWVVSSSNEQFF. CDR3 DNA: TGTGCCAGCAGTGATCGGTGGGTTGTGTCGAGCTCCAATGAGCAGTTCTTC.